This T cell receptor beta chain was sequenced in a study of T cells in Graves' hyperthyroidism and ophthalmopathy. Amplified TCR beta CDR3 regions derived from RNA transcripts. In the first-round RT-PCR of the TCR CDR3, the HTBI primer set was used. TCRdb re-called the multiplex PCR reads through MiXCR, storing one row per CDR3 protein. The sample shows around 340,000 distinct CDR3 sequences, 15% to 20% of them seen only once. Comments on this clonotype: The CDR3 carries no conserved terminal phenylalanine or tryptophan, so it likely arises from a read error.

This clonotype originated in a middle-aged woman with Graves' ophthalmopathy. Material: blood.

CDR3 region: CASRGFQGALFYEQYL. In nucleotides, the CDR3 is TGTGCCAGCAGGGGATTTCAGGGGGCTCTTTTCTACGAGCAGTACCTC. V and J are TRBV2 and TRBJ2-7; 8 bases are shared with TRBD1. The germline V gene encodes CDR1 SNHLY and CDR2 FYNNEI. The CDR3 is 16 residues long. With 6 bases clipped from V and 3 bases from J, the junction kept 13 bases outside the gene matches.